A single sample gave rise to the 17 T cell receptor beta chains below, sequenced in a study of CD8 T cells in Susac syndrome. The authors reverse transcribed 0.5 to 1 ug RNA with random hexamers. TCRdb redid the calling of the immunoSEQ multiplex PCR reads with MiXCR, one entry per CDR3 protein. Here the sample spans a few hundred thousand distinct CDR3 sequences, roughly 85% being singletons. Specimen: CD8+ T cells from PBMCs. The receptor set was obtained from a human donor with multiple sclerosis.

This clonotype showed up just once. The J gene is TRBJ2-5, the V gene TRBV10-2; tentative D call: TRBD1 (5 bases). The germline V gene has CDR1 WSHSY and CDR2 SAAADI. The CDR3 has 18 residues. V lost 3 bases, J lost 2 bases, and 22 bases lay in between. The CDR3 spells CASSDPDVGPRRQETQYF. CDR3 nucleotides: TGCGCCAGCAGTGACCCGGATGTGGGGCCTAGAAGACAAGAGACCCAGTACTTC.

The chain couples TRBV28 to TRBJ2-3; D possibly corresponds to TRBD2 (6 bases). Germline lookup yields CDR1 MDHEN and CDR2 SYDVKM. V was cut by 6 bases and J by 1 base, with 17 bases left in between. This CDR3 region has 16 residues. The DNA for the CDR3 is TGTGCCAGCAGGGGAGATTGGAGGGCCGGCACAGATACGCAGTATTTT. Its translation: CASRGDWRAGTDTQYF.

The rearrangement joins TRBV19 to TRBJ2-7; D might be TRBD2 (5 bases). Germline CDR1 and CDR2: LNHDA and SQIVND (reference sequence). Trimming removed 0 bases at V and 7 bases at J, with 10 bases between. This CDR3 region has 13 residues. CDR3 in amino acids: CASSIDHQREQYF. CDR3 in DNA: TGTGCCAGTAGTATAGATCATCAGCGGGAGCAGTACTTC.

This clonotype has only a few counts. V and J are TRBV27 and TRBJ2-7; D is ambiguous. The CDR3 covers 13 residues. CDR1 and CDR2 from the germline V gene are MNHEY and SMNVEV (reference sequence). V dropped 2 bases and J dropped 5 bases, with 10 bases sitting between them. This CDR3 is CASSLTAIHEQYF. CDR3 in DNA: TGTGCCAGCAGTTTAACAGCTATCCACGAGCAGTACTTC.

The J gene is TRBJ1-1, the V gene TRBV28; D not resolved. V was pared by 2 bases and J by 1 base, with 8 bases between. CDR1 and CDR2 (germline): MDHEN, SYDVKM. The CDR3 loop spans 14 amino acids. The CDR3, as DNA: TGTGCCAGCAGTTTAACTGGTGAGAACACTGAAGCTTTCTTT. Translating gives CASSLTGENTEAFF.

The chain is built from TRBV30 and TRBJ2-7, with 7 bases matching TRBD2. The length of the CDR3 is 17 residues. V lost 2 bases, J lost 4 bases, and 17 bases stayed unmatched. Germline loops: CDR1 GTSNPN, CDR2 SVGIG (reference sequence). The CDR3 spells CAWSPNGPLREEYEQYF. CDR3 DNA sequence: TGTGCCTGGAGTCCCAACGGTCCTCTTCGGGAGGAGTACGAGCAGTACTTC.

CDR3 residues: CASGDITPYEQYF. The CDR3 region has the DNA TGTGCCAGCGGCGACATAACTCCCTACGAGCAGTACTTC. V and J are TRBV28 and TRBJ2-7, with D uncertain. CDR1 and CDR2 (germline): MDHEN, SYDVKM. V gave up 8 bases and J gave up 2 bases, with 13 bases separating them. The CDR3 covers 13 residues.

Here the CDR3 DNA reads TGTGCCAGCAGTTACTCGCAGGGTAACACCGGGGAGCTGTTTTTT. It yields the protein CASSYSQGNTGELFF. The chain has TRBV6-5 and TRBJ2-2; the D gene is possibly TRBD1 (5 bases). Looked up from germline, CDR1 is MNHEY and CDR2 is SVGAGI. The CDR3 covers 15 residues. Between the trimmed V and J ends, which lost 0 bases and 2 bases, there was a span of 7 bases.

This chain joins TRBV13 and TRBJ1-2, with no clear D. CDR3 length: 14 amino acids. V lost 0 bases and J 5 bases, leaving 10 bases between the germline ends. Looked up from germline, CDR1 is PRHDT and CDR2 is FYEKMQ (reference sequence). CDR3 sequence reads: CASSLGSSTYGYTF. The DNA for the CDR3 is TGTGCCAGCAGCTTAGGTTCCTCTACTTATGGCTACACCTTC. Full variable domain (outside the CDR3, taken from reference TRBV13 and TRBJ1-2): AAGVIQSPRHLIKEKRETATLKCYPIPRHDTVYWYQQGPGQDPQFLISFYEKMQSDKGSIPDRFSAQQFSDYHSELNMSSLELGDSALYFCASSLGSSTYGYTFGSGTRLTVV.

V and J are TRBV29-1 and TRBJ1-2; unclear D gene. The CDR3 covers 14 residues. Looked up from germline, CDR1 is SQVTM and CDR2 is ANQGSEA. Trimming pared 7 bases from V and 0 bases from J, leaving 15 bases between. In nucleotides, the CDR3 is TGCAGCGCTGAGGACCGCTTAGCTAACTATGGCTACACCTTC. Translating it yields CSAEDRLANYGYTF.

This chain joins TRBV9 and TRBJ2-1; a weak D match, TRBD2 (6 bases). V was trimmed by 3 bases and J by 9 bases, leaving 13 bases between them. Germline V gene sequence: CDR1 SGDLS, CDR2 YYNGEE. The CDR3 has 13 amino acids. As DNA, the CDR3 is TGTGCCAGCAGCGAACCTCTAGCGCGTGAGCAGTTCTTC. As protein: CASSEPLAREQFF. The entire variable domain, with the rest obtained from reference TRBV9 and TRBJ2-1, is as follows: DSGVTQTPKHLITATGQRVTLRCSPRSGDLSVYWYQQSLDQGLQFLIQYYNGEERAKGNILERFSAQQFPDLHSELNLSSLELGDSALYFCASSEPLAREQFFGPGTRLTVL.

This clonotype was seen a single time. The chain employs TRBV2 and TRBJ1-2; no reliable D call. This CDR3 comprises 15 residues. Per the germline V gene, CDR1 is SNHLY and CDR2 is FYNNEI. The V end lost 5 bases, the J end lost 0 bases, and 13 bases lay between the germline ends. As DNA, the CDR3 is TGTGCCAGCAGTAACCCGGAGCTGACTAACTATGGCTACACCTTC. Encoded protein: CASSNPELTNYGYTF.

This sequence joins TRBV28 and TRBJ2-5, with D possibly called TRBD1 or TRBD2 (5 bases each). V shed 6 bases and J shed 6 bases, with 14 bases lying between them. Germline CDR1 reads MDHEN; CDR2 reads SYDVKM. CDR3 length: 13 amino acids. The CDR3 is CASSPGPGKTQYF. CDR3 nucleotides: TGTGCCAGCAGCCCGGGGCCGGGAAAGACCCAGTACTTC.

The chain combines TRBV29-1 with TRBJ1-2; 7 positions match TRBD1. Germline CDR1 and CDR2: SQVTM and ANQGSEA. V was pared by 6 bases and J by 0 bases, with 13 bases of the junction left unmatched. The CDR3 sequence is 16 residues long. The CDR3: CSVEKGDSGPNYGYTF. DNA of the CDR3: TGCAGCGTCGAAAAAGGGGACAGCGGACCTAACTATGGCTACACCTTC.

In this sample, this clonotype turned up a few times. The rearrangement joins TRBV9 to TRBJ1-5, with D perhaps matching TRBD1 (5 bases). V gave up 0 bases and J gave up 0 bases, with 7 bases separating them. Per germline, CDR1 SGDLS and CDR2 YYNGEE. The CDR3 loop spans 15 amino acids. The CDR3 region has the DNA TGTGCCAGCAGCGTAGGGGGGAATAGCAATCAGCCCCAGCATTTT. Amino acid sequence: CASSVGGNSNQPQHF. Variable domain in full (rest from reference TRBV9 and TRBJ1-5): DSGVTQTPKHLITATGQRVTLRCSPRSGDLSVYWYQQSLDQGLQFLIQYYNGEERAKGNILERFSAQQFPDLHSELNLSSLELGDSALYFCASSVGGNSNQPQHFGDGTRLSIL.

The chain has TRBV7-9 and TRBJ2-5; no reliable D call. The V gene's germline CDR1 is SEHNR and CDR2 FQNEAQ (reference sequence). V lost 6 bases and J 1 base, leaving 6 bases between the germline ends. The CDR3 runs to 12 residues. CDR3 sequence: CASRGIQETQYF. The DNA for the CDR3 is TGTGCCAGCAGGGGGATCCAAGAGACCCAGTACTTC.

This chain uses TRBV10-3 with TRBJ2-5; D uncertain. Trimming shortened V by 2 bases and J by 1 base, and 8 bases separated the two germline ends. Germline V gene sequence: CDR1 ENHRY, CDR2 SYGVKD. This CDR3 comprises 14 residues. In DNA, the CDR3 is TGTGCCATCAGTGAGGAGAGACCCCAAGAGACCCAGTACTTC. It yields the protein CAISEERPQETQYF.